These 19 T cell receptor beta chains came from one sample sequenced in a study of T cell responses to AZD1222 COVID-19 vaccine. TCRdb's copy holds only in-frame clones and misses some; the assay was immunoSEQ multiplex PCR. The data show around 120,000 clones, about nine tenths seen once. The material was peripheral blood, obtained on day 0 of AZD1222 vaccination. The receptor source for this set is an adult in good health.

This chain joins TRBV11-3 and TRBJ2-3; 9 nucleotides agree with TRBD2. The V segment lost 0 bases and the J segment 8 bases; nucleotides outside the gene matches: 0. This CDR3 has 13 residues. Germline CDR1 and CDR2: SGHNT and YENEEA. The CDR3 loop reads CASSLEAGGTQYF. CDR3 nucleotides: TGTGCCAGCAGCTTAGAAGCGGGGGGTACGCAGTATTTT. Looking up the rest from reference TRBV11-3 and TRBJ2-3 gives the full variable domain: EAGVVQSPRYKIIEKKQPVAFWCNPISGHNTLYWYLQNLGQGPELLIRYENEEAVDDSQLPKDRFSAERLKGVDSTLKIQPAELGDSAVYLCASSLEAGGTQYFGPGTRLTVL.

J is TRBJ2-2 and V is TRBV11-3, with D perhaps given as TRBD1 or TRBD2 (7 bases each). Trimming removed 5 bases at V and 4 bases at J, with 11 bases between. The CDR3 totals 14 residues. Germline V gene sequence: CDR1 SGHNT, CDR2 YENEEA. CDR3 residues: CASSPGGVTGELFF. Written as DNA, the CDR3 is TGTGCCAGCAGCCCAGGGGGGGTCACCGGGGAGCTGTTTTTT.

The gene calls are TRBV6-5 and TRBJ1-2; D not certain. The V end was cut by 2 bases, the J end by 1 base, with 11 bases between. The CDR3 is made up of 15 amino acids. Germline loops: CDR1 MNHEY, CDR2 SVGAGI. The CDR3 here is CASSYGRWGNYGYTF. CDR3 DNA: TGTGCCAGCAGTTACGGCCGGTGGGGTAACTATGGCTACACCTTC.

In DNA form, the CDR3 reads TGTGCCAGCTCACCACCAAGCGACTATGGCTACACCTTC. Its protein product is CASSPPSDYGYTF. The chain combines TRBV18 with TRBJ1-2; no reliable D call. The germline V gene has CDR1 KGHSH and CDR2 LQKENI. The CDR3 is 13 amino acids. The germline V and J ends were trimmed by 0 bases and 3 bases, with 5 bases remaining between them.

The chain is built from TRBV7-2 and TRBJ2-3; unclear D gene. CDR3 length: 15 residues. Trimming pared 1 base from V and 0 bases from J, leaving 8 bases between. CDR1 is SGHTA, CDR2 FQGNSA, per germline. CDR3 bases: TGTGCCAGCAGCTTAGTAGTTGGCAGCACAGATACGCAGTATTTT. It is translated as CASSLVVGSTDTQYF.

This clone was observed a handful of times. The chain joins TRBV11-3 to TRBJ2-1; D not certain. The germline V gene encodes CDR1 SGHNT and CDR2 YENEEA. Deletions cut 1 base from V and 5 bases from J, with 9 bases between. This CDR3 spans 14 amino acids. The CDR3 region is CASSLVSHNNEQFF. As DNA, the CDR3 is TGTGCCAGCAGCTTAGTTTCTCACAACAATGAGCAGTTCTTC.

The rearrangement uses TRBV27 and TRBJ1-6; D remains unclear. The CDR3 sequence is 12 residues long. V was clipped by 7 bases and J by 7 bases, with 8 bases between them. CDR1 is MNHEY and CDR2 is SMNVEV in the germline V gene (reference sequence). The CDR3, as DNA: TGTGCCAGCATTCGGGAGAATTCACCCCTCCACTTT. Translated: CASIRENSPLHF.

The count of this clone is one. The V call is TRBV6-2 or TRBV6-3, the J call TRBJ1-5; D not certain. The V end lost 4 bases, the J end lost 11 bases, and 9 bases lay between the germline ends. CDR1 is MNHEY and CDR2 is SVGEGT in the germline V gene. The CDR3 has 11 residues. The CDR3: CASSSFQSQHF. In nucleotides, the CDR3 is TGTGCCAGCAGTTCCTTCCAGTCCCAGCATTTT.

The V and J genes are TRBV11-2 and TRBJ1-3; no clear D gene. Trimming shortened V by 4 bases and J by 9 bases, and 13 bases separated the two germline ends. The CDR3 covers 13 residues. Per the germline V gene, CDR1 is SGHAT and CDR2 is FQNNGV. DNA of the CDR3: TGTGCCAGCAGCTCCTGGGAAGAGGGCACCATATATTTT. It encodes CASSSWEEGTIYF.

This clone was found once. The CDR3 DNA sequence: TGTGCCACCAGTGATTCGGGACTAGCGGGAAAGGAGACCCAGTACTTC. Translating gives CATSDSGLAGKETQYF. This chain joins TRBV24-1 and TRBJ2-5; 13 nucleotides align to TRBD2. The CDR3 is 16 amino acids. The germline gives CDR1 KGHDR, CDR2 SFDVKD. J was trimmed by 5 bases and V by 2 bases; bases with no gene match: 4.

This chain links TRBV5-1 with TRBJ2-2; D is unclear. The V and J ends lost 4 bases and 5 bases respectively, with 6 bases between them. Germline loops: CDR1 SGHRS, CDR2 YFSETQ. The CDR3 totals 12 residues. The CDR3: CASSLTTGELFF. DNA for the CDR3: TGCGCCAGCAGCCTCACGACCGGGGAGCTGTTTTTT.

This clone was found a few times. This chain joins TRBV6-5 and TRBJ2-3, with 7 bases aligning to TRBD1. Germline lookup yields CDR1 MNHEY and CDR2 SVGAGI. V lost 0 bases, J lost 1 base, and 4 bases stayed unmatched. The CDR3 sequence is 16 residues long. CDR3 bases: TGTGCCAGCAGTTACTCGTTTACAGGGGGCACAGATACGCAGTATTTT. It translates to CASSYSFTGGTDTQYF.

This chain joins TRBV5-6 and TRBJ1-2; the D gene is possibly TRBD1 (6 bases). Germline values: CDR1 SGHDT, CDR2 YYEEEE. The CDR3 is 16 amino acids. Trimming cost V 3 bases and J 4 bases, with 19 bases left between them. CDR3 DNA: TGTGCCAGCAGCTGGGGGGCCAGGCCGGCGGGCTATGGCTACACCTTC. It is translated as CASSWGARPAGYGYTF.

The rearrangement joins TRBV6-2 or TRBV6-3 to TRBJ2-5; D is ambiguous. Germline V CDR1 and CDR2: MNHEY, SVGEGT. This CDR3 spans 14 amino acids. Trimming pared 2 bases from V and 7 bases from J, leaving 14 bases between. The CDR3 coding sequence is TGTGCCAGCAGTTACGCTTCTCGTTTAGGGACCCAGTACTTC. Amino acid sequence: CASSYASRLGTQYF.

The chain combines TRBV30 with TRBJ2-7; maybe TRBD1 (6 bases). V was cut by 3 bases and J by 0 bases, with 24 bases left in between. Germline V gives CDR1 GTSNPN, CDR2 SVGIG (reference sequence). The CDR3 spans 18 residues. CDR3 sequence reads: CAWRKIGSRDTSSYEQYF. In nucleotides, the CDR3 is TGTGCCTGGAGAAAAATAGGGTCCAGGGACACCTCCTCCTACGAGCAGTACTTC.

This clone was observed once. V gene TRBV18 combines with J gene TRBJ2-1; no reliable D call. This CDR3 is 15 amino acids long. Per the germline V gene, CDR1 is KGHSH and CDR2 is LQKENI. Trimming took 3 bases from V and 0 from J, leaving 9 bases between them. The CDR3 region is CASSPDVSSYNEQFF. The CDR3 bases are TGTGCCAGCTCACCCGACGTAAGCTCCTACAATGAGCAGTTCTTC.

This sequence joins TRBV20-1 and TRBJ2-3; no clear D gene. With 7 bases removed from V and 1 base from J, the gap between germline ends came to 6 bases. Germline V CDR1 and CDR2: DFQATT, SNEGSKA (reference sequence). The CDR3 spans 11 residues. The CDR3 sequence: CSGYGTDTQYF. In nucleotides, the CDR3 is TGCAGTGGGTACGGCACAGATACGCAGTATTTT.

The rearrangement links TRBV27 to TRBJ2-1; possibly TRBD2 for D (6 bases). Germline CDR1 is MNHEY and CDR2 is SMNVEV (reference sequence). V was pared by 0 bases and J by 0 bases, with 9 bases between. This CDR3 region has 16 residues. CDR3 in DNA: TGTGCCAGCAGTTTATCTTTGACTAGCTCCTACAATGAGCAGTTCTTC. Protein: CASSLSLTSSYNEQFF.

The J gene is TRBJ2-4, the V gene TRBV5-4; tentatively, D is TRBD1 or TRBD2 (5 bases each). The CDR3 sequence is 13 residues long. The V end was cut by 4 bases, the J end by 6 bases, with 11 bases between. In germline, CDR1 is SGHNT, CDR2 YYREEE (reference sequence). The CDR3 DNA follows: TGTGCCAGCAGCCCCGGGGCCGGAAACATTCAGTACTTC. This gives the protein CASSPGAGNIQYF.